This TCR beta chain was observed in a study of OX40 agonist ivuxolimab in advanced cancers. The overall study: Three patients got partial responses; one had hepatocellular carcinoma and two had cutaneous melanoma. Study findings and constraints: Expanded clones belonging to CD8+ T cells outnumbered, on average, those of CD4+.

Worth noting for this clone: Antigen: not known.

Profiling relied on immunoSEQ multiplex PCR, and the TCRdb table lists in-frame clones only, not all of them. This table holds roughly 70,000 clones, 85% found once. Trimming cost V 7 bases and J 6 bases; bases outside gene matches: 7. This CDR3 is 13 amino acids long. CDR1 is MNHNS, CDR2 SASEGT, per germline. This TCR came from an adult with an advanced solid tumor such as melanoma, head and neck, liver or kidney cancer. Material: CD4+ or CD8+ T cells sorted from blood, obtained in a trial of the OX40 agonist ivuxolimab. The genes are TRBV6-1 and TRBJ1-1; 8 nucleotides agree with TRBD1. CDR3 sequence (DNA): TGTGCCAGCATTTTACAGGGGGAAGCTGAAGCTTTCTTT. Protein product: CASILQGEAEAFF.